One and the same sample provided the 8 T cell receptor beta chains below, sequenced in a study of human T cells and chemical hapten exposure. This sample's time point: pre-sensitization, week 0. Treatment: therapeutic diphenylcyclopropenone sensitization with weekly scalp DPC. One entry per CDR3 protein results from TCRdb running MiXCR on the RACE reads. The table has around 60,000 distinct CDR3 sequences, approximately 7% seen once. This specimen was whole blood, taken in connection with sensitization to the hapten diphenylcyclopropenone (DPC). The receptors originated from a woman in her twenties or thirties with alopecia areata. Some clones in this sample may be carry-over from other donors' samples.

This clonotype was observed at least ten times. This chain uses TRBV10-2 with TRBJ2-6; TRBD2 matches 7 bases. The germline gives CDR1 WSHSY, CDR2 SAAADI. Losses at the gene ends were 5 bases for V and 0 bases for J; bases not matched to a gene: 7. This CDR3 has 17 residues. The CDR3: CASSRGGSDSGANVLTF. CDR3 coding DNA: TGCGCCAGCAGTCGAGGCGGGAGCGACTCTGGGGCCAACGTCCTGACTTTC.

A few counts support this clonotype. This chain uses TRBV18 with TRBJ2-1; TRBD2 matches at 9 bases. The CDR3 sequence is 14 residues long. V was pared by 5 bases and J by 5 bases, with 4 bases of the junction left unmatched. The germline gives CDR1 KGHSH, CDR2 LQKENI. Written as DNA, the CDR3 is TGTGCCAGCTCAGGACTAGCGCAAAACAATGAGCAGTTCTTC. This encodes CASSGLAQNNEQFF.

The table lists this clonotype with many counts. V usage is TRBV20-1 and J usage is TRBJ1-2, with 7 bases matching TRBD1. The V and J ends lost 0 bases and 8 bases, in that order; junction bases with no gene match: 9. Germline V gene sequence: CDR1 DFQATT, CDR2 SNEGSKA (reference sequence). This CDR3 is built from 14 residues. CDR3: CSARETGTTKGYTF. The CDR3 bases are TGCAGTGCTAGAGAGACAGGGACCACTAAGGGCTACACCTTC.

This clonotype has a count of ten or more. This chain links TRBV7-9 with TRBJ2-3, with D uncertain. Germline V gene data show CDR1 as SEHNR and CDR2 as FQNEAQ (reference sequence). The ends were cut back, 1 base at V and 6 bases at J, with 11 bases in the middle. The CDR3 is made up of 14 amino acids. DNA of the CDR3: TGTGCCAGCAGCTTAGATACCACTCCGGATACGCAGTATTTT. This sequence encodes CASSLDTTPDTQYF.

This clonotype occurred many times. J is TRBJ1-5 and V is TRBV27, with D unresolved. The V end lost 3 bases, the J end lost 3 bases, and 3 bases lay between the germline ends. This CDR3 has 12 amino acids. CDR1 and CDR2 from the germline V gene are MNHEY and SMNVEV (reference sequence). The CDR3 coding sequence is TGTGCCAGCAGTTTCTTCAATCAGCCCCAGCATTTT. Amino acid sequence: CASSFFNQPQHF.

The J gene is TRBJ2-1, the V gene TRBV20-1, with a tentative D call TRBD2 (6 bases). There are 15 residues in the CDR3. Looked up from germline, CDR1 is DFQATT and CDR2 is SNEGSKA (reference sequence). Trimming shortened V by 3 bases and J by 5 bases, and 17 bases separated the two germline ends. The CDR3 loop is CSASWWLARHNEQFF. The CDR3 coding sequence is TGCAGTGCTAGTTGGTGGCTAGCGCGGCACAATGAGCAGTTCTTC.

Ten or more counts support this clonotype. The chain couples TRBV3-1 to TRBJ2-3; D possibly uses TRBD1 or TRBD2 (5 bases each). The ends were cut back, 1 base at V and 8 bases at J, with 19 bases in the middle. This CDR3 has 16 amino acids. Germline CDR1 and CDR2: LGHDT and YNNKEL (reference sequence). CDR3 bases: TGTGCCAGCAGCCAAGGTTCGGCAGGGAGTCGCAGTACGCAGTATTTT. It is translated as CASSQGSAGSRSTQYF.

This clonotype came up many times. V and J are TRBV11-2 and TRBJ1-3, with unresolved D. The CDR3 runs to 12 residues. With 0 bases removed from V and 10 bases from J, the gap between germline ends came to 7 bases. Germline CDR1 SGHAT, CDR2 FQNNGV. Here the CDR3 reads CASSLERLTIYF. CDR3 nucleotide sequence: TGTGCCAGCAGCTTAGAGCGCCTTACCATATATTTT.